This T cell receptor (beta chain) originates from a study of blood T cell repertoires in COVID-19 (TCRdb year 2020). Context from the whole study: Collaborator samples came from the United States, Italy and Spain and covered acute and convalescent phases of COVID-19. The material from the prospective study consisted of cDNA or gDNA derived from T cells, B-cell-depleted T cells, or PBMCs. Deeply sampled blood TCRbeta repertoires from subjects exposed to, actively infected with, or recovered from COVID-19 were included in the dataset. The repertoires were made available in a free public database intended to serve as a resource for research on the immune response to SARS-CoV-2. The samples were drawn from two sources: the first 160 participants of the ongoing ImmuneRACE study, and fewer than 1,500 subjects contributed by 6 global collaborators. A de-identified subject ID, COVID-19 status, age in years and sex were almost always included in the sample metadata. Where available, HLA class I and class II types were taken from metadata supplied by the sample provider and were not determined by assay-based typing.

Note on this clone: The antigen it binds to is not known. Nothing much larger sits one base from this clone, and base qualities are not available.

The germline V gene provides CDR1 SGHTA and CDR2 FQGNSA. From V the trimming removes 5 bases and from J it removes 5 bases, while the gene matches leave 14 bases of the junction unaccounted for. Measured from the cysteine to the phenylalanine, the CDR3 is 17 residues long. Only the CDR3 DNA stays, 51 bases, in frame from base 1. General findings and caveats noted by the study authors: Clinical and demographic metadata were provided uncurated, with the amount varying by source and participant.

The immunoSEQ Assay, a bias-controlled multiplex PCR, was used to amplify TCRbeta CDR3 regions from genomic DNA. The authors' analysis ran thus. Nucleated cell counts per sample were estimated from amplification of reference gene primers within the assay. Sequence reads were collapsed and filtered to measure the absolute abundance of every unique TCRbeta CDR3 rearrangement. For each sample, productive Simpson clonality was calculated by taking the square root of Simpson's diversity index across productive rearrangements. The source is immuneACCESS, and TCRdb retained only in-frame sequences with V and J called. Part of the clones is not carried over; for the studies checked, unresolved V genes explain less than half of this, and the remainder is unexplained. V, J and clone size are those of that table, while D and trimming were read from the DNA. The sample table lists tens of thousands of clones, approximately 88% of them with a count of one. Clones ranked in the top ten supply 4.5% to 7% of the sample.

Each collaborating institution followed its own protocols to collect whole blood in K2EDTA tubes. For TCRbeta analysis, collaborator samples were shipped as frozen whole blood, as isolated PBMCs, or as DNA extracted from either sample type. The TCR was taken from a man over 45 with active COVID-19. Sequenced input: peripheral blood. The receptor chain draws on TRBV7-2 and TRBJ2-5, and TRBD2 aligns with 10 junction nucleotides. The sequenced DNA is TGTGCCAGCAGCGCCGGGGGTAGCGGGGGGCCGCGGGAGACCCAGTACTTC. Translated, it gives CASSAGGSGGPRETQYF.